The present T cell receptor (beta chain) was sequenced within a study of CD8 T cells in Susac syndrome. The study used treatment-naive patients who had stable or active relapsing-remitting disease as multiple sclerosis controls. V lost 0 bases, J lost 4 bases, and 10 bases lay in between. Germline V lookup: CDR1 GTSNPN, CDR2 SVGIG (reference sequence). This CDR3 has 13 amino acids. RNA amounts of 0.5 to 1 ug underwent reverse transcription with random hexamers. Amplification of TCR beta CDR3 was carried out by immunoSEQ multiplex PCR, which covered 54 Vbeta and 13 Jbeta segments. TCRdb fed the immunoSEQ multiplex PCR reads into MiXCR, producing one record per CDR3 protein. The repertoire holds roughly 150,000 distinct CDR3 sequences, with nearly 97% as singletons. This clonotype has more than one count but fewer than ten. As yet, its antigen is unknown. Findings and limits, study-wide: TCR sequencing and HLA analysis covered a relatively small number of individuals.

The sequenced sample consisted of CD8+ T cells from PBMCs. This chain connects TRBV30 to TRBJ2-7, with D tentatively TRBD2 (6 bases). The sequence was obtained from a human donor with multiple sclerosis. CDR3 loop: CAWSVGGAYEQYF. The CDR3 DNA reads as TGTGCCTGGAGTGTCGGGGGTGCGTACGAGCAGTACTTC.